This entry describes one T cell receptor beta chain. Antigen specificity is unknown. Other nucleotide sequences in the sample specify the same CDR3. The method was immunoSEQ multiplex PCR; TCRdb's version includes in-frame clones alone and lacks a portion of them. The table lists 2 million to 2.5 million clones, 92% of them singletons. CDR3 length equals 14 residues. The germline V and J ends were trimmed by 1 base and 1 base, with 5 bases remaining between them. Germline CDR1 SEHNR, CDR2 FQNEAQ (reference sequence). The sample is drawn from a study of shared clonotypes between healthy human individuals. Study results and caveats: Clonotypes which were not shared had lower generation probabilities than clonotypes that all four donors shared.

Sequenced: naive CD4+ T cells from PBMCs. Subset specified: CD45RA+ positively selected. This receptor was taken from a man between 18 and 35 years old in good health. Some clones in this sample may be carry-over from other donors' samples. The chain has TRBV7-9 and TRBJ1-3, with D tentatively TRBD1 (5 bases). The CDR3 DNA reads TGTGCCAGCAGCTTAGGGACATCTGGAAACACCATATATTTT. Translating it yields CASSLGTSGNTIYF.